This TCR beta chain appears in the sequencing data of a study of response to subunit inactivated influenza vaccine. Via MiXCR, TCRdb re-called the RT-PCR reads, giving one row per CDR3 protein. The table has some 550,000 distinct CDR3 sequences, less than 25% seen once. This clonotype was detected a few times. These data were likewise used in another study, on T cells expressing NK-cell markers. Turning to that study: Libraries used 5'RACE template switching adding universal primer site and UMIs. Sorted T-cell subsets CD3+CD56+NKG2C+, CD3+CD56+NKG2C- and CD3+CD56-NKG2C+ were TCR beta-sequenced. Just one sequenced donor of eight was HCMV-seronegative, while seven were seropositive. Among CD8+ T cells from over 5 donors, dominant NKG2C+ clonotypes accounted for roughly 1.0-7.0%. These clonotypes also led the CD3+CD56-NKG2C+ fraction in a handful of donors.

The sequences come from CD4+ T cells sorted from PBMCs, collected about 13 days after vaccination. The receptor comes from a man aged 45-60 years who received an inactivated influenza vaccine.

This CDR3 is CASSNSGQLQHEQFF. The CDR3 DNA sequence: TGTGCCAGCAGCAACTCCGGACAGCTTCAGCATGAGCAGTTCTTC. This chain links TRBV7-2 with TRBJ2-1, with D possibly matching TRBD1 (6 bases). The CDR3 length is 15 residues. V lost 5 bases and J lost 8, with 19 bases in between. Germline loops: CDR1 SGHTA, CDR2 FQGNSA.